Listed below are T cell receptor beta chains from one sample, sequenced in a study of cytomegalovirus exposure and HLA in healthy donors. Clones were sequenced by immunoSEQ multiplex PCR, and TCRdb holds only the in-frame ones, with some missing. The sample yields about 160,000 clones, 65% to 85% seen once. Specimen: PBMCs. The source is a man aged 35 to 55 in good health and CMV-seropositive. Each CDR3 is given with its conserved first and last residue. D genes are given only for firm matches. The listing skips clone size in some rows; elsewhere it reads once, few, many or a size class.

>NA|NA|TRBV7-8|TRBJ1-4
TGTGCCAGCAGCTTAAGGCAGGGGTATGAAAAACTGTTTTTT
CASSLRQGYEKLFF
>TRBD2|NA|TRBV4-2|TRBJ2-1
TGTGCCAGCAGCCAGCCCGGGACTAGCGGGGGACGGGATGAGCAGTTCTTC
CASSQPGTSGGRDEQFF
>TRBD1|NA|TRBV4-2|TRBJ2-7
TGTGCCAGCAGCCAAGGGGGGGTGGGACAGGGGTCCTACGAGCAGTACTTC
CASSQGGVGQGSYEQYF
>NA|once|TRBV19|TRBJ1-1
TGTGCCAGTAGTCGGGGGGGGGACGGCACTGAAGCTTTCTTT
CASSRGGDGTEAFF
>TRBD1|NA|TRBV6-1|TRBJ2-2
TGTGCCAGCAGGGGACAGAGACCCAACACCGGGGAGCTGTTTTTT
CASRGQRPNTGELFF
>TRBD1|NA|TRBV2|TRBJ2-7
TGTGCCAGCAGAGGACAGGGTGCGCACGAGCAGTACTTC
CASRGQGAHEQYF
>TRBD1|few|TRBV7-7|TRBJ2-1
TGTGCTAGCAGCTCACCGGGACAGGGGGTCAATGAGCAGTTCTTC
CASSSPGQGVNEQFF
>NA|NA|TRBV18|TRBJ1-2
TGTGCCAGCTGCGAGGACAGTGCCTTTAACTATGGCTACACCTTC
CASCEDSAFNYGYTF
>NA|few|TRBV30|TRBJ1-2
TGTGCCTGGAGCAGGGACACCTATGGCTACACCTTC
CAWSRDTYGYTF
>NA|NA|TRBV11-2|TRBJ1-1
TGTGCCAGCAGCTTATTAACATCGGGGTCGTACACTGAAGCTTTCTTT
CASSLLTSGSYTEAFF
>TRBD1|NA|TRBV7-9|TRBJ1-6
TGTTCCAGCAGCTTAGAGGTCGGGACAGGGGTGTTTAATTCACCCCTCCACTTT
CSSSLEVGTGVFNSPLHF
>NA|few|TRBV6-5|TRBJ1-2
TGTGCCAGCAGTTACTCCCCGCAGGGAGGCGGTGGCTACACCTTC
CASSYSPQGGGGYTF
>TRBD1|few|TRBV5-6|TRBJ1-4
TGTGCCAGCAGCCTAGGGACAGGGCTATCTTTTGAAAAACTGTTTTTT
CASSLGTGLSFEKLFF
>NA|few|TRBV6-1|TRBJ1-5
TGTGCCAGCAGCGCCCCGGCAGGGGTGGGTCAGCCCCAGCATTTT
CASSAPAGVGQPQHF
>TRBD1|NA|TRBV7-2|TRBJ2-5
TGTGCCAGCAGCTTTCGGACAGGATTCCAAGAGACCCAGTACTTC
CASSFRTGFQETQYF
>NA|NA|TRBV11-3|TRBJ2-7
TGTGCCAGCAGCAGGGGTCTCCTCTACGAGCAGTACTTC
CASSRGLLYEQYF
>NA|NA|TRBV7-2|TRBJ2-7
TGTGCCAGCAGCCTCGTAACGGTTGGGGCGAGTGAGCAGTACTTC
CASSLVTVGASEQYF
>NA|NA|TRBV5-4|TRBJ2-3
TGTGCCAGCAGCTTCCCGGGGGTTGATACGCAGTATTTT
CASSFPGVDTQYF
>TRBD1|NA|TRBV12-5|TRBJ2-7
TGTGCTAGTGGTTTGGACCCAAGGGGGCACTACGAGCAGTACTTC
CASGLDPRGHYEQYF
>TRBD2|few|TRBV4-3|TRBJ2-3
TGCGCCAGCAGCCGCCGGGGGGACCAGAGTGATACGCAGTATTTT
CASSRRGDQSDTQYF
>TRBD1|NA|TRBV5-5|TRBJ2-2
TGTGCCAGCAGCGCCACAGGGGCGAACACCGGGGAGCTGTTTTTT
CASSATGANTGELFF
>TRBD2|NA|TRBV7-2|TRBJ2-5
TGTGCCAGCAGCTTTAGGGCTAGCGGGGAGACCCAGTACTTC
CASSFRASGETQYF
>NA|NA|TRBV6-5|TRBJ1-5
TGTGCCAGCAGCCCTAGAGGGGGTCGCTATCAGCCCCAGCATTTT
CASSPRGGRYQPQHF
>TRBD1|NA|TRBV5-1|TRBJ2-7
TGCGCCAGCAGCTTCTCAGGGGGTTCCTCCTACGAGCAGTACTTC
CASSFSGGSSYEQYF